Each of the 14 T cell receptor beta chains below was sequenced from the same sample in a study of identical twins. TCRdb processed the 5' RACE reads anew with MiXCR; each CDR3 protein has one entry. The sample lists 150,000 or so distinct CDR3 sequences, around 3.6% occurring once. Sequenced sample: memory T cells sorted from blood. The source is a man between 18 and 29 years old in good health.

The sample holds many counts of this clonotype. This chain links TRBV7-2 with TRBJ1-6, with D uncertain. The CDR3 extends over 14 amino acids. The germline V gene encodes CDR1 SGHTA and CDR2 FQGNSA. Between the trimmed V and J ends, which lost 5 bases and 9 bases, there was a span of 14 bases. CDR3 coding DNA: TGTGCCAGCAGCCCTATGCGGTTGGCTTCACCCCTCCACTTT. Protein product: CASSPMRLASPLHF.

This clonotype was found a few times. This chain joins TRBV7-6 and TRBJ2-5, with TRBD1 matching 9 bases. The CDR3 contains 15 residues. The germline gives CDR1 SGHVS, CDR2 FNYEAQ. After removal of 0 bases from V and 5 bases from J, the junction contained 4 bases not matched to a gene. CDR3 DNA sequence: TGTGCCAGCAGCTTAGCCGGACAGGGGAGGGAGACCCAGTACTTC. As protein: CASSLAGQGRETQYF.

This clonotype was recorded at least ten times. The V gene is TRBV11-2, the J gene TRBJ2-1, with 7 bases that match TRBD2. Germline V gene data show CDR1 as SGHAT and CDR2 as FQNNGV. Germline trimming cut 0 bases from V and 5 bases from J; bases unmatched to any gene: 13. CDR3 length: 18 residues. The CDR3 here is CASSLDLRAGVFDNEQFF. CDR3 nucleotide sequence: TGTGCCAGCAGCTTAGATCTCCGGGCGGGAGTATTTGACAATGAGCAGTTCTTC.

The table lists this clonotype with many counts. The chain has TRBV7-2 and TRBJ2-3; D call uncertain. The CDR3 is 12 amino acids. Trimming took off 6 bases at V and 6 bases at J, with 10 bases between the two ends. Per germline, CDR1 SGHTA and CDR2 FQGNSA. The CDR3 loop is CASSPGPDTQYF. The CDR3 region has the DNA TGTGCCAGCAGTCCCGGGCCGGATACGCAGTATTTT.

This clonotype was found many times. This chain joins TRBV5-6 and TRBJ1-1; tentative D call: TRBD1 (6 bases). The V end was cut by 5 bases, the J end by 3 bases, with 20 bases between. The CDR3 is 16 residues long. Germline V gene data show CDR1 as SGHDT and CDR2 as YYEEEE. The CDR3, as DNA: TGTGCCAGCAGTCGGAAGCTGGGGGGCGCCTACACTGAAGCTTTCTTT. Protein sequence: CASSRKLGGAYTEAFF.

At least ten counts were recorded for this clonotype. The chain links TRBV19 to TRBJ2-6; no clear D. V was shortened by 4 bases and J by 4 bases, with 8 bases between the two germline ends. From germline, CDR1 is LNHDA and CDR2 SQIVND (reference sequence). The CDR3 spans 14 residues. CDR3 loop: CASSTTPGANVLTF. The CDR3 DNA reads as TGTGCCAGTAGTACTACTCCCGGGGCCAACGTCCTGACTTTC.

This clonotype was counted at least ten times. Written as DNA, the CDR3 is TGTGCCAGCAGTGCGCGTTTGGGACGTGGTATCTACGAGCAGTACGTC. It specifies CASSARLGRGIYEQYV. The chain joins TRBV6-1 to TRBJ2-7; D could derive from TRBD1 or TRBD2 (5 bases each). Trimming left V 4 bases short and J 3 bases short, with 19 bases between. CDR1 is MNHNS, CDR2 SASEGT, per germline. CDR3 size: 16 residues.

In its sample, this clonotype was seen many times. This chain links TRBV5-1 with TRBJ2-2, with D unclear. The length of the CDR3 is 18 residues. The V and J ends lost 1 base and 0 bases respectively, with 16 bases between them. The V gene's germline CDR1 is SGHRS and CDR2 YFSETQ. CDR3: CASSLPVIPTANTGELFF. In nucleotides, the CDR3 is TGCGCCAGCAGCTTGCCAGTTATCCCCACCGCGAACACCGGGGAGCTGTTTTTT. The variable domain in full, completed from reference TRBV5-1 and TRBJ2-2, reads KAGVTQTPRYLIKTRGQQVTLSCSPISGHRSVSWYQQTPGQGLQFLFEYFSETQRNKGNFPGRFSGRQFSNSRSEMNVSTLELGDSALYLCASSLPVIPTANTGELFFGEGSRLTVL.

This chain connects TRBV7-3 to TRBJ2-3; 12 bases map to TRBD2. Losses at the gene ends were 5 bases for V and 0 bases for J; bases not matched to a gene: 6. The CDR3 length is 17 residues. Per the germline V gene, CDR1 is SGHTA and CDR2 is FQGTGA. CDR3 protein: CASSRGLAGPSTDTQYF. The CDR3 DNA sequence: TGTGCCAGCAGCCGGGGACTAGCGGGTCCTAGCACAGATACGCAGTATTTT. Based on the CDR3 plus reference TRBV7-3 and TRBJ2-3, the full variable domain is GAGVSQTPSNKVTEKGKYVELRCDPISGHTALYWYRQSLGQGPEFLIYFQGTGAADDSGLPNDRFFAVRPEGSVSTLKIQRTERGDSAVYLCASSRGLAGPSTDTQYFGPGTRLTVL.

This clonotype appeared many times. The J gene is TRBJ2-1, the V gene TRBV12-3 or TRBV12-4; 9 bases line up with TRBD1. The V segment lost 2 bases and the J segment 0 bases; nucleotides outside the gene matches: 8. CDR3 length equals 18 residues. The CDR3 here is CASSLHSGTGLSYNEQFF. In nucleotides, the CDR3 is TGTGCCAGCAGTTTACATTCTGGGACAGGGCTCTCCTACAATGAGCAGTTCTTC.

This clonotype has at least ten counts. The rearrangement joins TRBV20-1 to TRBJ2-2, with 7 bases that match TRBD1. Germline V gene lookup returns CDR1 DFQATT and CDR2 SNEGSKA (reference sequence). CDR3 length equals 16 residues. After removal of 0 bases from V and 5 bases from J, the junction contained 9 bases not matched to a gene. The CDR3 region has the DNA TGCAGTGCTAGAGATAGGCGCAGGGGGAATACCGGGGAGCTGTTTTTT. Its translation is CSARDRRRGNTGELFF.

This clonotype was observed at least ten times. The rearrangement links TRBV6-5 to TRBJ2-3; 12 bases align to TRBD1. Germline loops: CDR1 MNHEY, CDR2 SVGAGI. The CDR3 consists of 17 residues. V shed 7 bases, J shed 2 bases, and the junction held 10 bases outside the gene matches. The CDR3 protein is CASTSGTGGFNTDTQYF. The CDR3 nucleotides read TGTGCCAGCACTTCCGGGACAGGGGGCTTTAACACAGATACGCAGTATTTT.

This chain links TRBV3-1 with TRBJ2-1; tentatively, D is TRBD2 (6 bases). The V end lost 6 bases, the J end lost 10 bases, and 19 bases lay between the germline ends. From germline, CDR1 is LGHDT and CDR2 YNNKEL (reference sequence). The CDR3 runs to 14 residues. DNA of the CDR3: TGTGCCAGCAGGCTCTATATAACTAGCCAGGAGCAGTTCTTC. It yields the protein CASRLYITSQEQFF.

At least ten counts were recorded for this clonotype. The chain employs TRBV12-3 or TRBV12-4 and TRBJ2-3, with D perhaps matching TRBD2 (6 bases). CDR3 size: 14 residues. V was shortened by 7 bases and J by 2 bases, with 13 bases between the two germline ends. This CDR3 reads CASTPAGNTDTQYF. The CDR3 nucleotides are TGTGCCAGCACCCCTGCGGGGAACACAGATACGCAGTATTTT.